This TCR beta chain derives from a study of blood T cell repertoires in COVID-19. Across the whole study: There were acute and convalescent COVID-19 samples, and they came from the United States, Italy and Spain. The analysed material was cDNA or gDNA that came from T cells, B-cell-depleted T cells, or PBMCs.

As regards this clone: At one of its ends the junction is not consistent with the germline gene, which may arise from a read error. The same CDR3 is also encoded by other DNA sequences in this sample.

The CDR3 contains 13 residues. In the authors' workflow: Estimation of nucleated cell counts relied on the amplification of reference gene primers. Sequenced by immunoSEQ multiplex PCR; TCRdb stores in-frame clones only, minus some. Clone size and V and J calls were adopted from that table, with D and trimming inferred from the DNA. In the table there are approximately 130,000 clones, 75% to 90% of which are singletons. V gene TRBV12-3 or TRBV12-4 combines with J gene TRBJ1-5; D is perhaps TRBD1 (5 bases). This receptor was identified in a woman between 50 and 59 years old who had recovered from COVID-19. The sample consisted of peripheral blood. The CDR3: CASSFTGAQPQHF. The CDR3 DNA reads as TGTGCCAGCAGTTTTACAGGCGCGCAGCCCCAACATTTT.